These 9 T cell receptor beta chains were all obtained from the same sample, sequenced in a study of cytomegalovirus exposure and HLA in healthy donors. Profiling relied on immunoSEQ multiplex PCR, and the TCRdb table lists in-frame clones only, not all of them. Of about 130,000 clones in the sample, approximately 92% were seen once. The material sequenced was PBMCs. These receptors were taken from a young woman in good health and CMV-seropositive.

V gene TRBV19 combines with J gene TRBJ1-2, with 12 bases aligning to TRBD1. The CDR3 is made up of 15 amino acids. Per the germline V gene, CDR1 is LNHDA and CDR2 is SQIVND (reference sequence). The J segment lost 8 bases and the V segment lost 3 bases, leaving 7 bases of the junction unmatched. The CDR3 protein is CASSIRGQGARGYTF. In DNA form, the CDR3 reads TGTGCCAGTAGTATCCGGGGACAGGGGGCTCGGGGCTACACCTTC.

The V and J genes are TRBV7-3 and TRBJ2-5; D is possibly TRBD2 (6 bases). The CDR3 contains 14 residues. Trimming cost V 4 bases and J 5 bases, with 14 bases left between them. From germline, CDR1 is SGHTA and CDR2 FQGTGA. The CDR3 region is CASSSGLVRETQYF. CDR3 bases: TGTGCCAGCAGCTCGGGACTGGTCCGGGAGACCCAGTACTTC. Combining the CDR3 with reference TRBV7-3 and TRBJ2-5 gives the whole variable domain GAGVSQTPSNKVTEKGKYVELRCDPISGHTALYWYRQSLGQGPEFLIYFQGTGAADDSGLPNDRFFAVRPEGSVSTLKIQRTERGDSAVYLCASSSGLVRETQYFGPGTRLLVL.

The chain combines TRBV20-1 with TRBJ2-1, with D possibly TRBD2 on 6 matching bases. The V end was cut by 7 bases, the J end by 10 bases, with 14 bases between. This CDR3 is 11 amino acids long. Germline loops: CDR1 DFQATT, CDR2 SNEGSKA (reference sequence). CDR3 sequence (DNA): TGCAGTGTTCAGGGACGGGGGGAGCAGTTCTTC. This codes for CSVQGRGEQFF.

This clone was seen only a few times. The J gene is TRBJ1-1, the V gene TRBV4-2, with 9 positions matching TRBD1. With V trimmed by 4 bases and J by 5 bases, 8 bases remained unmatched. The length of the CDR3 is 15 residues. Germline V gives CDR1 LGHNA, CDR2 YNFKEQ. As DNA, the CDR3 is TGTGCCAGCAGCCGGGGACAGGGTCTCCGTACTGAAGCTTTCTTT. Protein product: CASSRGQGLRTEAFF.

The rearrangement uses TRBV2 and TRBJ2-7; 12 bases map to TRBD1. Per the germline V gene, CDR1 is SNHLY and CDR2 is FYNNEI. Trimming removed 8 bases from V and 7 bases from J; junction bases left unmatched: 6. This CDR3 is built from 13 residues. The CDR3 DNA reads as TGTGCCAGCTGGGGGGACAGGGGGCGAGAGCAGTACTTC. As protein: CASWGDRGREQYF.

The chain carries TRBV27 and TRBJ2-6; no firm D call. Germline-derived CDR1 and CDR2 are MNHEY and SMNVEV (reference sequence). V shed 6 bases and J shed 0 bases, with 18 bases lying between them. The CDR3 totals 18 residues. CDR3 sequence: CASSRSVNLNSGANVLTF. CDR3 DNA sequence: TGTGCCAGCAGCCGGAGCGTAAACCTAAACTCTGGGGCCAACGTCCTGACTTTC.

The CDR3 region is CASSPWVAAAYEQYF. The CDR3, as DNA: TGTGCCAGCAGTCCCTGGGTCGCGGCCGCCTACGAGCAGTACTTC. The genes are TRBV28 and TRBJ2-7; D is unresolved. The CDR3 covers 15 residues. Germline V gene sequence: CDR1 MDHEN, CDR2 SYDVKM. V shed 5 bases and J shed 2 bases, with 16 bases lying between them.

This CDR3 is CASSASPHTEAFF. CDR3 nucleotide sequence: TGTGCCAGCAGCGCCAGTCCCCACACTGAAGCTTTCTTT. J is TRBJ1-1 and V is TRBV9; the D is unclear. Trimming removed 3 bases from V and 3 bases from J, with 9 bases in between. The CDR3 sequence is 13 residues long. The germline V gene has CDR1 SGDLS and CDR2 YYNGEE.

The chain carries TRBV9 and TRBJ1-1; 7 bases align to TRBD1. CDR1 SGDLS and CDR2 YYNGEE come from the germline V gene. Losses at the gene ends were 4 bases for V and 2 bases for J; bases not matched to a gene: 11. The CDR3 spans 16 residues. The CDR3 DNA reads TGTGCCAGCAGCACGAGGACAGGATCGGGAAACACTGAAGCTTTCTTT. Encoded protein: CASSTRTGSGNTEAFF.